These T cell receptor beta chains were read from a single sample in a study of Graves' ophthalmopathy and Graves' hyperthyroidism. TCRdb analysed the multiplex PCR reads with MiXCR anew, one entry per CDR3 protein. The repertoire includes about 700,000 distinct CDR3 sequences, just over 40% of them detected once, and 3% to 3.5% sits in the top ten. The sample consisted of peripheral blood. These receptors were taken from an adult man with Graves' ophthalmopathy. CDR3s include the opening cysteine and the closing phenylalanine or tryptophan. Each record gives: V gene, D gene, clone size, J gene, CDR3 protein, CDR3 DNA. The D gene is left open where the match is weak. Rows may omit the clone size; those that give it use once, few, many or a size class.

>TRBV29-1|TRBD1|.|TRBJ1-1
CSVEGQGSLAEAFF
TGCAGCGTTGAAGGACAGGGTTCTCTCGCTGAAGCTTTCTTT
>TRBV10-3|.|many|TRBJ2-2
CAITQGSTTGELFF
TGTGCCATCACCCAGGGGTCGACCACCGGGGAGCTGTTTTTT
>TRBV20-1|.|.|TRBJ2-5
CSASGGGGPGETQYF
TGCAGTGCTAGTGGAGGAGGAGGGCCAGGGGAGACCCAGTACTTC
>TRBV25-1|.|.|TRBJ1-5
CASRRLLTQNSNQPQHF
TGTGCCAGCAGAAGGCTTTTGACACAGAATAGCAATCAGCCCCAGCATTTT
>TRBV29-1|.|few|TRBJ2-3
CSVGQGPDTQYF
TGCAGCGTTGGGCAGGGACCGGATACGCAGTATTTT
>TRBV6-1|.|many|TRBJ1-1
CASRADIGTEAFF
TGTGCCAGCAGGGCGGACATCGGCACTGAAGCTTTCTTT
>TRBV11-3|.|many|TRBJ1-1
CASSFTQGTEAFF
TGTGCCAGCAGCTTCACTCAGGGGACTGAAGCTTTCTTT
>TRBV30|.|.|TRBJ1-1
CAWRAGIRTEAFF
TGCGCCTGGAGGGCAGGGATTCGCACTGAAGCTTTCTTT
>TRBV10-3|TRBD1|.|TRBJ1-6
CAISEDRDSYNSPLHF
TGTGCCATCAGTGAGGACAGGGACTCCTATAATTCACCCCTCCACTTT
>TRBV4-3|.|few|TRBJ1-2
CASSQDRGRAYGYTF
TGCGCCAGCAGCCAAGATCGCGGGAGGGCGTATGGCTACACCTTC
>TRBV7-2|.|many|TRBJ2-2
CASSLSPGAYTGELFF
TGTGCCAGCAGCTTGTCCCCAGGGGCGTACACCGGGGAGCTGTTTTTT
>TRBV5-5|TRBD2|.|TRBJ2-7
CASSSGLAGGFYEQYF
TGTGCCAGCAGCTCGGGACTAGCGGGAGGGTTTTACGAGCAGTACTTC
>TRBV20-1|TRBD2|few|TRBJ2-7
CSARSSGGYEQYF
TGCAGTGCTAGAAGCAGCGGGGGCTACGAGCAGTACTTC
>TRBV10-3|.|many|TRBJ1-2
CAIRPLGGHGYTF
TGTGCCATCAGACCCCTCGGGGGGCATGGCTACACCTTC
>TRBV19|.|few|TRBJ1-2
CASSAIDRPHYGYTF
TGTGCCAGTAGTGCCATCGACAGGCCCCACTATGGCTACACCTTC
>TRBV9|.|few|TRBJ1-6
CASSHESSYNSPLHF
TGTGCCAGCAGCCACGAGAGCTCCTATAATTCACCCCTCCACTTT
>TRBV4-1|.|many|TRBJ1-2
CASSQEGTPYGYTF
TGCGCCAGCAGCCAAGAAGGGACACCCTATGGCTACACCTTC
>TRBV20-1|.|many|TRBJ1-1
CSASKGGTEAFF
TGCAGTGCGAGTAAAGGAGGTACTGAAGCTTTCTTT
>TRBV5-1|.|few|TRBJ2-2
CASSLSAGANTGELFF
TGCGCCAGCAGCTTATCGGCGGGGGCCAACACCGGGGAGCTGTTTTTT
>TRBV13|.|few|TRBJ1-2
CASSLGGHLTMDNYGYTF
TGTGCCAGCAGCTTAGGGGGCCACCTAACGATGGATAACTATGGCTACACCTTC
>TRBV11-2|.|.|TRBJ2-6
CASSPALPGRSGANVLTF
TGTGCCAGCAGCCCAGCTCTACCGGGCAGGTCTGGGGCCAACGTCCTGACTTTC
>TRBV3-1|TRBD1|few|TRBJ1-5
CASSQGTGGSNQPQHF
TGTGCCAGCAGCCAAGGGACAGGGGGAAGCAATCAGCCCCAGCATTTT
>TRBV7-2|.|many|TRBJ2-6
CASSPRAPPSGANVLTF
TGTGCCAGCAGCCCCAGGGCGCCTCCCTCTGGGGCCAACGTCCTGACTTTC
>TRBV9|.|few|TRBJ2-7
CASSVGGGNSYEQYF
TGTGCCAGCAGCGTAGGGGGCGGGAACTCCTACGAGCAGTACTTC
>TRBV10-2|.|few|TRBJ2-7
CASSLGGKSFSYEQYF
TGCGCCAGCAGCCTTGGGGGGAAGTCCTTCTCCTACGAGCAGTACTTC
>TRBV6-6|.|many|TRBJ1-5
CASSYLVDQPQHF
TGTGCCAGCAGTTACCTGGTCGATCAGCCCCAGCATTTT
>TRBV11-2|TRBD1|.|TRBJ1-5
CASSPQGARDQPQHF
TGTGCCAGCTCCCCCCAGGGGGCGCGCGATCAGCCCCAGCATTTT
>TRBV15|TRBD1|many|TRBJ2-6
CATSPGQGAGANVLTF
TGTGCCACTTCACCGGGACAGGGGGCGGGGGCCAACGTCCTGACTTTC